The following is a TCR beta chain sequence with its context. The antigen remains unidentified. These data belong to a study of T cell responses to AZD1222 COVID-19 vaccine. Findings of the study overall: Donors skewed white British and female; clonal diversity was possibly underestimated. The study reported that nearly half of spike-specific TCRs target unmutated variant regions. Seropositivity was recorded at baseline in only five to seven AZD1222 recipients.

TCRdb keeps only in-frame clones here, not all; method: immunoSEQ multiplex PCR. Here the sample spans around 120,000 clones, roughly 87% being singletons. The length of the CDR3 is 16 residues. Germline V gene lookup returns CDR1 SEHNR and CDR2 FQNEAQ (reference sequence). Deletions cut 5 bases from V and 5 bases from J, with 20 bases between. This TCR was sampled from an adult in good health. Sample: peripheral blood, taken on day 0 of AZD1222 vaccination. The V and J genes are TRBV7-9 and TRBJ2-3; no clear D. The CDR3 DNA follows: TGTGCCAGCAGCCCGACCCGAAACACCGTCATAGATACGCAGTATTTT. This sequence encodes CASSPTRNTVIDTQYF.